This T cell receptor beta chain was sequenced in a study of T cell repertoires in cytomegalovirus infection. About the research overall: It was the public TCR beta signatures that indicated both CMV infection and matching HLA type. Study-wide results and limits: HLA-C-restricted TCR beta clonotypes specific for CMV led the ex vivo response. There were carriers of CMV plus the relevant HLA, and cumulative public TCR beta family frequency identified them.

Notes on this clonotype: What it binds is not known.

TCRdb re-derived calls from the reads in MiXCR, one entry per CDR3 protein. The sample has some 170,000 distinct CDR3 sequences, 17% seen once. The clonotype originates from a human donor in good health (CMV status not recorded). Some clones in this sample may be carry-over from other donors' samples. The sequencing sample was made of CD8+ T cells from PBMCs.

DNA of the CDR3: TGTGCCAGCAGCGTAGGGTCGAGCCACACTGAAGCTTTCTTT. Amino acid sequence: CASSVGSSHTEAFF. The rearrangement joins TRBV9 to TRBJ1-1; no definite D call. Trimming stripped 0 bases from V and 3 bases from J, with 9 bases between. CDR3 length equals 14 residues. Germline values: CDR1 SGDLS, CDR2 YYNGEE.